The clone carrying this TCR beta chain was seen repeatedly, ten times or more. Its specificity is not known. This record belongs to a study of T cell repertoires in cytomegalovirus infection. Study information: Signatures in public TCR beta sequences pointed to both CMV infection and matching HLA type.

Study conclusions and caveats: CMV-specific HLA-C-restricted TCR beta clonotypes dominated the ex vivo response.

The CDR3 covers 15 residues. V was clipped by 1 base and J by 2 bases; unmatched bases: 3. Germline V gene sequence: CDR1 SGHNT, CDR2 YENEEA. MiXCR, applied by TCRdb to the reads, yields one record per CDR3 protein. Seen here are around 320,000 distinct CDR3 sequences, more than 8% observed once, and the top ten hold 3.5% to 4.5%. The chain links TRBV11-3 to TRBJ2-3, with 7 positions matching TRBD1. The TCR originated in a human donor in good health (CMV status not recorded). Some clones in this sample may be carry-over from other donors' samples. The specimen was PBMCs. In DNA form, the CDR3 reads TGTGCCAGCAGCTTAGCGACAGGGTTCACAGATACGCAGTATTTT. Protein: CASSLATGFTDTQYF. The complete variable domain, with remaining parts taken from reference TRBV11-3 and TRBJ2-3, reads EAGVVQSPRYKIIEKKQPVAFWCNPISGHNTLYWYLQNLGQGPELLIRYENEEAVDDSQLPKDRFSAERLKGVDSTLKIQPAELGDSAVYLCASSLATGFTDTQYFGPGTRLTVL.